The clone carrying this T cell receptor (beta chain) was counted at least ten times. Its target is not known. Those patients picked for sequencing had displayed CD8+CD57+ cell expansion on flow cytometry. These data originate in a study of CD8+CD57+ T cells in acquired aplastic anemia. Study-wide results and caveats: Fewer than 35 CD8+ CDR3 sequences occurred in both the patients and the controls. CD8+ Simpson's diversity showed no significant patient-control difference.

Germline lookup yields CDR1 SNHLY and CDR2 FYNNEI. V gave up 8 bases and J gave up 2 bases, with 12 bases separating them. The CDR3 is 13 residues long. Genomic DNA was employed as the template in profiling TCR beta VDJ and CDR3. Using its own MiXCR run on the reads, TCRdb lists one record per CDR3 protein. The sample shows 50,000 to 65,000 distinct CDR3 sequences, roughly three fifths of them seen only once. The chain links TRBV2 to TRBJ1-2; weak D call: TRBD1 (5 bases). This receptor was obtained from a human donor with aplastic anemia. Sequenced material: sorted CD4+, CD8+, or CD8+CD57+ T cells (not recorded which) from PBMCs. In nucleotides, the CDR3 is TGTGCCAGCCCGGGAGGGGCAAACTATGGCTACACCTTC. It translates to CASPGGANYGYTF.